These 14 T cell receptor beta chains came from one sample sequenced in a study of T-cell reconstitution after alpha-beta-depleted transplantation in children. The library targeted TCRbeta and was prepared with unique molecular identifiers. TCRdb itself ran the PCR reads through MiXCR, one entry per CDR3 protein. The sample comprises about 420,000 distinct CDR3 sequences, about 17% of which are singletons, and under 30% rests with the top ten. The sample in question was PBMCs, mostly from graft donor cells, obtained 360 days after TCRalphabeta/CD19-depleted stem cell transplant. The receptor set was obtained from a boy under two years old who had a stem cell transplant for Wiskott-Aldrich syndrome, so the T cells may come from the graft donor.

The gene calls are TRBV7-8 and TRBJ2-5; D is ambiguous. Per germline, CDR1 SGHVS and CDR2 FQNEAQ. CDR3 length: 13 residues. The V gene lost 5 bases and the J gene lost 9 bases, with 16 bases spanning the gap. CDR3 DNA: TGTGCCAGCAGCCCTCGACCGCGCGGCGCCCAGTACTTC. As protein: CASSPRPRGAQYF.

The chain is built from TRBV20-1 and TRBJ2-7; D remains unclear. V was cut by 3 bases and J by 3 bases, with 9 bases left in between. The CDR3 covers 12 residues. Per the germline V gene, CDR1 is DFQATT and CDR2 is SNEGSKA (reference sequence). The CDR3: CSASRLNYEQYF. CDR3 bases: TGCAGTGCTAGTCGATTGAACTACGAGCAGTACTTC.

This chain links TRBV4-2 with TRBJ1-1, with D possibly being TRBD1 (6 bases). CDR1 and CDR2 (germline): LGHNA, YNFKEQ. CDR3 length equals 15 residues. Trimming took off 0 bases at V and 6 bases at J, with 14 bases between the two ends. This CDR3 is CASSQDGGGGPEAFF. The DNA of the CDR3 is TGTGCCAGCAGCCAAGATGGTGGAGGGGGTCCTGAAGCTTTCTTT.

In its sample, this clonotype was seen many times. The CDR3 DNA is TGCAGCGTCCATCCCGGGGGGAATGTTGAAGCTTTCTTT. Its protein product is CSVHPGGNVEAFF. The rearrangement uses TRBV29-1 and TRBJ1-1; maybe TRBD1 (5 bases). Germline loops: CDR1 SQVTM, CDR2 ANQGSEA. The CDR3 loop spans 13 amino acids. The V gene lost 6 bases and the J gene lost 7 bases, with 18 bases spanning the gap.

This clonotype was seen just once. The chain combines TRBV6-1 with TRBJ2-4; D unclear. Germline lookup yields CDR1 MNHNS and CDR2 SASEGT. The CDR3 sequence is 15 residues long. V dropped 5 bases and J dropped 0 bases, with 11 bases sitting between them. CDR3 loop: CASSQALRAKNIQYF. In DNA, the CDR3 is TGTGCCAGCAGTCAGGCCTTAAGAGCCAAAAACATTCAGTACTTC.

The table lists this clonotype with many counts. CDR3 sequence: CASSLIGSGGNTIYF. The CDR3, as DNA: TGTGCCAGCAGCTTAATCGGTTCGGGTGGAAACACCATATATTTT. The rearrangement joins TRBV7-9 to TRBJ1-3, with unresolved D. The CDR3 contains 15 residues. Per germline, CDR1 SEHNR and CDR2 FQNEAQ (reference sequence). V shed 2 bases and J shed 3 bases, with 11 bases lying between them.

The rearrangement uses TRBV6-2 or TRBV6-3 and TRBJ2-2; a possible D gene is TRBD1 (6 bases). The CDR3 runs 12 residues. Trimming stripped 6 bases from V and 7 bases from J, with 9 bases between. In germline, CDR1 is MNHEY, CDR2 SVGEGT. The CDR3 reads CASRLDSGELFF. CDR3 nucleotide sequence: TGTGCCAGCAGGCTGGACAGCGGGGAGCTGTTTTTT.

This clonotype was observed at least ten times. The J gene is TRBJ2-5, the V gene TRBV24-1; 7 nucleotides agree with TRBD1. This CDR3 contains 14 residues. The J segment lost 5 bases and the V segment lost 4 bases, leaving 6 bases of the junction unmatched. Germline loops: CDR1 KGHDR, CDR2 SFDVKD. CDR3: CATSDPNRGETQYF. The CDR3, as DNA: TGTGCCACCAGTGACCCTAACAGGGGTGAGACCCAGTACTTC.

The V gene is TRBV20-1, the J gene TRBJ1-6, with D tentatively TRBD1 (5 bases). The V end lost 2 bases, the J end lost 8 bases, and 10 bases lay between the germline ends. Germline V gene data show CDR1 as DFQATT and CDR2 as SNEGSKA (reference sequence). This CDR3 has 13 amino acids. Here the CDR3 reads CSARQVGDSPLHF. As DNA, the CDR3 is TGCAGTGCTAGACAGGTGGGGGATTCACCCCTCCACTTT.

This clonotype turned up a few times. The chain carries TRBV12-3 or TRBV12-4 and TRBJ2-7; 7 bases map to TRBD1. V trimming: 5 bases; J trimming: 5 bases; junction bases outside the gene matches: 12. The CDR3 spans 15 residues. CDR3 sequence reads: CASSLYRGVGDEQYF. The CDR3 DNA follows: TGTGCCAGCAGTCTTTACAGGGGCGTGGGGGACGAGCAGTACTTC.

This clonotype was counted only a few times. The chain links TRBV29-1 to TRBJ2-1; D uncertain. Germline V gene lookup returns CDR1 SQVTM and CDR2 ANQGSEA. V was pared by 3 bases and J by 4 bases, with 16 bases between. CDR3 length: 15 amino acids. The CDR3 DNA reads TGCAGCGTTGACCCCTTACGTTTCTTTTACAATGAGCAGTTCTTC. This codes for CSVDPLRFFYNEQFF.

This clonotype was counted only a few times. The J gene is TRBJ1-4, the V gene TRBV12-3 or TRBV12-4; 8 bases fit TRBD1. Trimming removed 6 bases from V and 5 bases from J; junction bases left unmatched: 2. The CDR3 runs to 13 residues. DNA of the CDR3: TGTGCCAGCAGAAGACAGGGGAATGAAAAACTGTTTTTT. Its protein product is CASRRQGNEKLFF.

The chain joins TRBV7-9 to TRBJ2-2; D not resolved. CDR3 size: 15 residues. The ends were cut back, 2 bases at V and 2 bases at J, with 9 bases in the middle. Germline lookup yields CDR1 SEHNR and CDR2 FQNEAQ (reference sequence). The CDR3: CASSLRADNTGELFF. The DNA for the CDR3 is TGTGCCAGCAGCTTAAGGGCAGATAACACCGGGGAGCTGTTTTTT.

This clonotype was counted between two and nine times. The chain couples TRBV10-3 to TRBJ1-1; D is unclear. Trimming took off 7 bases at V and 1 base at J, with 22 bases between the two ends. CDR3 size: 17 residues. The germline gives CDR1 ENHRY, CDR2 SYGVKD. CDR3 sequence reads: CAITRGSRGKGNTEAFF. In nucleotides, the CDR3 is TGTGCCATCACACGCGGATCGAGAGGGAAAGGGAACACTGAAGCTTTCTTT.